A single sample is the source of the 8 T cell receptor beta chains below, sequenced in a study of human T cells and chemical hapten exposure. The time point here: pre-sensitization, week 0. Treatment in this sample: therapeutic diphenylcyclopropenone sensitization with weekly scalp DPC. Each CDR3 protein gets one entry after TCRdb re-called the RACE reads with MiXCR. Here the sample spans about 53,000 distinct CDR3 sequences, roughly a tenth being singletons. This specimen consisted of whole blood, obtained in connection with sensitization to the hapten diphenylcyclopropenone (DPC). These receptors were taken from a man in his forties or fifties with alopecia areata. Some clones in this sample may be carry-over from other donors' samples.

This clonotype is classed as medium-sized. As DNA, the CDR3 is TGTGCCAGCAGCTTAGGGGTAGTTAGTGCTGAAGCTTTCTTT. Protein sequence: CASSLGVVSAEAFF. J is TRBJ1-1 and V is TRBV7-9; D gene ambiguous. The V end lost 1 base, the J end lost 6 bases, and 12 bases lay between the germline ends. Germline V gives CDR1 SEHNR, CDR2 FQNEAQ (reference sequence). CDR3 length equals 14 residues.

There are many counts of this clonotype. This sequence joins TRBV11-3 and TRBJ2-1; 7 nucleotides align to TRBD2. Germline CDR1 and CDR2: SGHNT and YENEEA. This CDR3 contains 16 residues. V lost 1 base and J lost 4; bases outside the gene matches: 7. Here the CDR3 DNA reads TGTGCCAGCAGCTTAGGGGAGGCAGCGGGGTACAATGAGCAGTTCTTC. It translates to CASSLGEAAGYNEQFF.

This clonotype was found many times. The chain uses TRBV7-6 and TRBJ2-7; tentatively, D is TRBD1 (6 bases). The CDR3 extends over 16 amino acids. The germline CDR1 and CDR2 sequences are SGHVS and FNYEAQ. The V end lost 0 bases, the J end lost 10 bases, and 22 bases lay between the germline ends. The CDR3 here is CASSLAPGALANPQYF. The CDR3 region has the DNA TGTGCCAGCAGCTTAGCGCCAGGGGCCCTTGCAAATCCCCAGTACTTC.

This clonotype was observed at least ten times. This chain uses TRBV12-3 or TRBV12-4 with TRBJ2-7; 8 positions agree with TRBD2. The CDR3 is made up of 16 amino acids. J was trimmed by 5 bases and V by 4 bases; bases with no gene match: 13. CDR3 coding DNA: TGTGCCAGCAGTTCTCTCATGGGGCGACTAGCGCACGAGCAGTACTTC. This translates into CASSSLMGRLAHEQYF.

This clonotype has a count of ten or more. The V call is TRBV7-9, the J call TRBJ2-2, with a possible D match to TRBD2 (6 bases). The V and J ends lost 6 bases and 1 base respectively, with 15 bases between them. The CDR3 consists of 16 residues. Per the germline V gene, CDR1 is SEHNR and CDR2 is FQNEAQ (reference sequence). In nucleotides, the CDR3 is TGTGCCAGCAGGCCTCCCGGACTACAGAACACCGGGGAGCTGTTTTTT. This translates into CASRPPGLQNTGELFF.

This clonotype was detected many times. V is TRBV24-1 and J is TRBJ2-1; 7 positions match TRBD1. Germline-derived CDR1 and CDR2 are KGHDR and SFDVKD. V gave up 1 base and J gave up 8 bases; unmatched junction bases: 7. The CDR3 length is 15 residues. The CDR3 DNA reads TGTGCCACCAGTGATTTTACCAGACAGGGCCATGAGCAGTTCTTC. It translates to CATSDFTRQGHEQFF.

The table lists this clonotype with many counts. The chain carries TRBV29-1 and TRBJ2-1; D possibly uses TRBD1 or TRBD2 (5 bases each). The CDR3 contains 12 residues. In germline, CDR1 is SQVTM, CDR2 ANQGSEA. V dropped 7 bases and J dropped 5 bases, with 12 bases sitting between them. CDR3 nucleotide sequence: TGCAGCGCCGGGACGGTGAACAATGAGCAGTTCTTC. This codes for CSAGTVNNEQFF.

This clonotype occurred many times. V and J are TRBV2 and TRBJ2-5; 11 nucleotides agree with TRBD2. The J segment lost 2 bases and the V segment lost 8 bases, leaving 4 bases of the junction unmatched. Germline values: CDR1 SNHLY, CDR2 FYNNEI. CDR3 length equals 14 residues. DNA of the CDR3: TGTGCCAGCGCTAGCGGGGGGACTCAAGAGACCCAGTACTTC. Translated, it gives CASASGGTQETQYF. The full variable domain, completed using reference TRBV2 and TRBJ2-5, is EPEVTQTPSHQVTQMGQEVILRCVPISNHLYFYWYRQILGQKVEFLVSFYNNEISEKSEIFDDQFSVERPDGSNFTLKIRSTKLEDSAMYFCASASGGTQETQYFGPGTRLLVL.